The 16 T cell receptor beta chains below were found in one sample sequenced in a study of cytomegalovirus exposure and HLA in healthy donors. In the PCR, 60 Vbeta and 13 Jbeta primers were used. TCRdb's copy holds only in-frame clones and misses some; the assay was immunoSEQ multiplex PCR. This sample carries 170,000 or so clones, over 65% of them seen once, and the ten largest clones take 2% to 2.5%. The sequencing sample was made of PBMCs. Receptors originate from a man aged 60 to 69 in good health and CMV-seronegative.

The rearrangement links TRBV6-1 to TRBJ2-7; D call uncertain. V gave up 5 bases and J gave up 3 bases, with 8 bases separating them. Per germline, CDR1 MNHNS and CDR2 SASEGT. This CDR3 has 12 residues. CDR3 region: CASSSDFYEQYF. The CDR3 DNA follows: TGTGCCAGCAGTTCCGACTTCTACGAGCAGTACTTC.

This sequence joins TRBV7-9 and TRBJ1-1; D call uncertain. Germline-derived CDR1 and CDR2 are SEHNR and FQNEAQ (reference sequence). Trimming shortened V by 5 bases and J by 0 bases, and 19 bases separated the two germline ends. The CDR3 is made up of 17 amino acids. The CDR3 loop is CASSPRFDSRMNTEAFF. The CDR3 nucleotides read TGTGCCAGCAGCCCCCGTTTTGATAGCCGAATGAACACTGAAGCTTTCTTT. The full variable domain, rest sourced from reference TRBV7-9 and TRBJ1-1, is DTGVSQNPRHKITKRGQNVTFRCDPISEHNRLYWYRQTLGQGPEFLTYFQNEAQLEKSRLLSDRFSAERPKGSFSTLEIQRTEQGDSAMYLCASSPRFDSRMNTEAFFGQGTRLTVV.

The chain couples TRBV19 to TRBJ1-1; 12 positions agree with TRBD1. Germline CDR1 LNHDA, CDR2 SQIVND (reference sequence). The junction had 12 bases not matched to a gene; V was cut back by 4 bases and J by 0 bases. The CDR3 loop spans 19 amino acids. CDR3 nucleotide sequence: TGTGCCAGTAGTACCCCGCCGGGACAGGGGGCATCGATGAACACTGAAGCTTTCTTT. This sequence encodes CASSTPPGQGASMNTEAFF.

A single count supports this clone. The gene calls are TRBV5-1 and TRBJ1-1; 9 positions agree with TRBD1. The CDR3 covers 16 residues. Germline lookup yields CDR1 SGHRS and CDR2 YFSETQ. V lost 5 bases, J lost 0 bases, and 8 bases stayed unmatched. Written as DNA, the CDR3 is TGCGCCAGCAGTAGGGGACAGGGTATAATGAACACTGAAGCTTTCTTT. Its protein product is CASSRGQGIMNTEAFF.

This chain connects TRBV7-7 to TRBJ2-1, with 10 bases aligning to TRBD2. This CDR3 has 14 residues. Germline V CDR1 and CDR2: SSHAT, FNYEAQ (reference sequence). V was pared by 4 bases and J by 9 bases, with 6 bases of the junction left unmatched. The CDR3 coding sequence is TGTGCCAGCAGCTCTTCCGGGACTAGCGTTGAGCAGTTCTTC. This sequence encodes CASSSSGTSVEQFF.

In this sample, this clone turned up a few times. The identical CDR3 is also encoded by other nucleotide sequences in the sample. The CDR3 loop reads CAIRQGNDQPQHF. CDR3 DNA sequence: TGTGCCATCAGACAGGGTAACGATCAGCCCCAGCATTTT. The rearrangement uses TRBV10-3 and TRBJ1-5; weak D call: TRBD1 (6 bases). Trimming took off 6 bases at V and 5 bases at J, with 11 bases between the two ends. Germline loops: CDR1 ENHRY, CDR2 SYGVKD. The CDR3 runs to 13 residues.

The V gene is TRBV5-1, the J gene TRBJ2-5, with 10 positions matching TRBD2. The junction had 10 bases not matched to a gene; V was cut back by 4 bases and J by 1 base. The CDR3 extends over 17 amino acids. Germline assignment: CDR1 SGHRS and CDR2 YFSETQ. DNA for the CDR3: TGCGCCAGCAGCCCGAAGGTAGCGGGGGGTTTCCAAGAGACCCAGTACTTC. Its translation is CASSPKVAGGFQETQYF.

This clone was observed a handful of times. CDR3 loop: CASSLGATEAFF. CDR3 bases: TGTGCCAGCAGCTTGGGGGCCACTGAAGCTTTCTTT. This rearrangement joins TRBV5-6 to TRBJ1-1; no reliable D call. The CDR3 consists of 12 residues. Germline V gene sequence: CDR1 SGHDT, CDR2 YYEEEE. Trimming took 0 bases from V and 4 from J, leaving 4 bases between them.

The V gene is TRBV25-1, the J gene TRBJ1-1; D is ambiguous. The V gene lost 1 base and the J gene lost 5 bases, with 8 bases spanning the gap. The CDR3 totals 13 residues. Germline V gene sequence: CDR1 MGHDK, CDR2 SYGVNS. CDR3 DNA sequence: TGTGCCAGCAGTGAATCGGGAGAAACTGAAGCTTTCTTT. Translated: CASSESGETEAFF. The variable domain in full, with the rest retrieved from reference TRBV25-1 and TRBJ1-1, is EADIYQTPRYLVIGTGKKITLECSQTMGHDKMYWYQQDPGMELHLIHYSYGVNSTEKGDLSSESTVSRIRTEHFPLTLESARPSHTSQYLCASSESGETEAFFGQGTRLTVV.

V is TRBV5-1 and J is TRBJ2-2; D is possibly TRBD1 (6 bases). This CDR3 has 15 amino acids. Between the trimmed V and J ends, which lost 0 bases and 5 bases, there was a span of 11 bases. CDR1 and CDR2 (germline): SGHRS, YFSETQ. As DNA, the CDR3 is TGCGCCAGCAGCTTGGACAGGGTGAGGACCGGGGAGCTGTTTTTT. Protein: CASSLDRVRTGELFF.

The rearrangement uses TRBV7-6 and TRBJ2-1; 10 bases line up with TRBD2. Germline CDR1 reads SGHVS; CDR2 reads FNYEAQ. V was clipped by 2 bases and J by 2 bases; unmatched bases: 3. The CDR3 is 16 amino acids. CDR3 in amino acids: CASSLRSGGAYNEQFF. CDR3 nucleotides: TGTGCCAGCAGCTTAAGGAGCGGGGGGGCCTACAATGAGCAGTTCTTC.

This clone has more than one count but fewer than ten. The chain joins TRBV4-3 to TRBJ1-5, with D perhaps TRBD1 (5 bases). Germline assignment: CDR1 LGHNA and CDR2 YSLEER. Deletions cut 1 base from V and 1 base from J, with 8 bases between. The CDR3 has 15 amino acids. The CDR3 sequence: CASSQGRQSNQPQHF. The DNA for the CDR3 is TGCGCCAGCAGCCAAGGACGACAGAGCAATCAGCCCCAGCATTTT.

This clone appeared once. This chain uses TRBV11-2 with TRBJ2-1; 7 nucleotides agree with TRBD2. Germline trimming cut 1 base from V and 12 bases from J; bases unmatched to any gene: 9. This CDR3 is 14 amino acids long. Looked up from germline, CDR1 is SGHAT and CDR2 is FQNNGV. DNA for the CDR3: TGTGCCAGCAGCTTAGGGGGGGGTGGTGTCGGGCAGTTCTTC. This codes for CASSLGGGGVGQFF.

The chain is built from TRBV13 and TRBJ2-7; TRBD2 agrees at 15 bases. With V trimmed by 2 bases and J by 2 bases, 1 base remained unmatched. The CDR3 consists of 16 residues. Germline lookup yields CDR1 PRHDT and CDR2 FYEKMQ (reference sequence). CDR3 sequence: CASSLRTSGRAYEQYF. The DNA for the CDR3 is TGTGCCAGCAGCTTACGGACTAGCGGGAGGGCCTACGAGCAGTACTTC.

Here the CDR3 DNA reads TGTGCCAGCAGTTTCCCGTCGGGGAGCTCCTACGAGCAGTACTTC. The encoded protein is CASSFPSGSSYEQYF. The chain combines TRBV28 with TRBJ2-7, with a tentative D call TRBD2 (5 bases). Looked up from germline, CDR1 is MDHEN and CDR2 is SYDVKM. V was cut by 3 bases and J by 0 bases, with 12 bases left in between. This CDR3 is 15 amino acids long.

V and J are TRBV30 and TRBJ1-2; 10 bases are shared with TRBD1. Trimming removed 4 bases from V and 5 bases from J; junction bases left unmatched: 7. CDR1 GTSNPN and CDR2 SVGIG come from the germline V gene (reference sequence). The CDR3 consists of 14 residues. CDR3 sequence reads: CAWMETGGRYGYTF. The CDR3 DNA reads TGTGCCTGGATGGAGACAGGGGGCCGATATGGCTACACCTTC.